The 25 T cell receptor beta chains below come from one sample, sequenced in a study of cytomegalovirus exposure and HLA in healthy donors. It was with 60 Vbeta and 13 Jbeta primers that the PCR ran. Generated by immunoSEQ multiplex PCR, the TCRdb table keeps only in-frame clones and is missing some. Of more than 80,000 clones listed, roughly 73% are singletons. Sample: PBMCs. All receptors derive from a middle-aged man in good health and CMV-seronegative.

The rearrangement uses TRBV6-1 and TRBJ2-5; D is possibly TRBD1 (6 bases). Germline CDR1 reads MNHNS; CDR2 reads SASEGT. V gave up 1 base and J gave up 7 bases, with 13 bases separating them. This CDR3 has 14 amino acids. The CDR3 protein is CASSEGDNMRTQYF. Written as DNA, the CDR3 is TGTGCCAGCAGTGAAGGGGACAATATGAGGACCCAGTACTTC.

Comment on this clone: Additional DNA sequences in this sample encode the identical CDR3. V is TRBV25-1 and J is TRBJ2-1; 15 positions agree with TRBD2. CDR1 is MGHDK, CDR2 SYGVNS, per germline. This CDR3 region has 15 residues. V lost 6 bases, J lost 8 bases, and 5 bases stayed unmatched. The CDR3 bases are TGTGCCAGCAGCCGGACTAGCGGGGGGGTGTATGAGCAGTTCTTC. The encoded protein is CASSRTSGGVYEQFF. Supplemented by reference TRBV25-1 and TRBJ2-1, the full variable domain reads EADIYQTPRYLVIGTGKKITLECSQTMGHDKMYWYQQDPGMELHLIHYSYGVNSTEKGDLSSESTVSRIRTEHFPLTLESARPSHTSQYLCASSRTSGGVYEQFFGPGTRLTVL.

In regard to this clone: At the DNA level, this CDR3 is encoded by other sequences in the same sample as well. V is TRBV5-1 and J is TRBJ2-1; weak D call: TRBD1 (6 bases). Germline V gene sequence: CDR1 SGHRS, CDR2 YFSETQ. The CDR3 spans 16 residues. V was pared by 0 bases and J by 0 bases, with 10 bases between. The chain's CDR3 is CASSLGGGSSYNEQFF. CDR3 nucleotides: TGCGCCAGCAGCTTGGGTGGGGGCAGCTCCTACAATGAGCAGTTCTTC.

The chain joins TRBV7-8 to TRBJ2-5; TRBD2 agrees at 9 bases. This CDR3 spans 16 amino acids. The V and J ends lost 4 bases and 1 base, in that order; junction bases with no gene match: 7. Germline loops: CDR1 SGHVS, CDR2 FQNEAQ. CDR3 amino acids: CASSSLAGARQETQYF. The CDR3 coding sequence is TGTGCCAGCAGCTCCTTAGCGGGGGCCCGCCAAGAGACCCAGTACTTC.

The chain combines TRBV29-1 with TRBJ1-4, with 7 bases aligning to TRBD1. The CDR3 consists of 12 residues. The germline V gene has CDR1 SQVTM and CDR2 ANQGSEA. J lost 8 bases, V lost 4 bases, and 4 bases had no gene match. As DNA, the CDR3 is TGCAGCGTTGGACAGGGAGGCGAAAAACTGTTTTTT. It encodes CSVGQGGEKLFF.

This clone was observed a single time. The CDR3 spells CASSDIGQGSYEQYF. CDR3 DNA: TGTGCCAGCAGTGACATAGGACAGGGGTCCTACGAGCAGTACTTC. The chain uses TRBV6-1 and TRBJ2-7; 9 nucleotides align to TRBD1. The V gene's germline CDR1 is MNHNS and CDR2 SASEGT. V shed 3 bases, J shed 1 base, and the junction held 4 bases outside the gene matches. The CDR3 is made up of 15 amino acids.

The chain employs TRBV6-6 and TRBJ1-1; D possibly corresponds to TRBD1 (5 bases). V gave up 6 bases and J gave up 3 bases, with 14 bases separating them. The CDR3 totals 14 residues. Germline lookup yields CDR1 MNHNY and CDR2 SVGAGI (reference sequence). The CDR3 spells CASSLPGGDTEAFF. DNA for the CDR3: TGTGCCAGCAGCCTACCGGGGGGGGACACTGAAGCTTTCTTT.

This sequence joins TRBV5-1 and TRBJ1-4; 8 bases map to TRBD1. This CDR3 is 16 amino acids long. The germline CDR1 and CDR2 sequences are SGHRS and YFSETQ. Trimming at V came to 0 bases and at J to 5 bases, leaving 6 bases not matched to a gene. The CDR3 sequence is CASSLEGQEPNEKLFF. CDR3 coding DNA: TGCGCCAGCAGCTTGGAGGGACAGGAACCGAATGAAAAACTGTTTTTT.

V is TRBV29-1 and J is TRBJ2-6; D perhaps matches TRBD1 (6 bases). The CDR3 extends over 18 amino acids. Germline V gene sequence: CDR1 SQVTM, CDR2 ANQGSEA. The V end was cut by 5 bases, the J end by 3 bases, with 23 bases between. CDR3 in amino acids: CSVPKGDIGTFGANVLTF. The CDR3 coding sequence is TGCAGCGTTCCTAAGGGGGACATTGGGACCTTTGGGGCCAACGTCCTGACTTTC.

V usage is TRBV11-2 and J usage is TRBJ2-7, with D uncertain. V was clipped by 7 bases and J by 0 bases, with 10 bases between them. Germline lookup yields CDR1 SGHAT and CDR2 FQNNGV. CDR3 length: 13 amino acids. The CDR3 DNA reads as TGTGCCAGCACCCGGTCCCTCTCCTACGAGCAGTACTTC. This gives the protein CASTRSLSYEQYF.

The gene calls are TRBV4-1 and TRBJ1-5; 10 bases fit TRBD1. Germline V CDR1 and CDR2: MGHRA, YSYEKL. V trimming: 0 bases; J trimming: 7 bases; junction bases outside the gene matches: 6. This CDR3 contains 16 residues. The CDR3 DNA follows: TGCGCCAGCAGCCAAGAGGGACAGGGGTCCAAGCAGCCCCAGCATTTT. Protein: CASSQEGQGSKQPQHF.

DNA of the CDR3: TGTGCCATCAGCGACAGTACCGGGGAGCTGTTTTTT. It yields the protein CAISDSTGELFF. The V and J genes are TRBV10-3 and TRBJ2-2, with D possibly being TRBD1 (5 bases). Germline V lookup: CDR1 ENHRY, CDR2 SYGVKD. V lost 6 bases and J 5 bases, leaving 7 bases between the germline ends. CDR3 size: 12 residues.

This clone was observed once. This chain joins TRBV2 and TRBJ1-3; no firm D call. Germline V gene lookup returns CDR1 SNHLY and CDR2 FYNNEI. This CDR3 has 13 amino acids. V lost 2 bases to trimming and J lost 2 bases, with 4 bases between them. CDR3 DNA sequence: TGTGCCAGCAGTGAACAGGCTGGAAACACCATATATTTT. Translated, it gives CASSEQAGNTIYF.

The chain couples TRBV21-1 to TRBJ2-7; the D call in the table, TRBD2, was not verified against the DNA. TRBV21-1 counts as a pseudogene. The CDR3 consists of 14 residues. CDR3 amino acids: CASSSDGRGYEQYF. The CDR3 DNA sequence: TGTGCCAGCAGCAGCGACGGACGGGGGTACGAGCAGTACTTC.

The gene calls are TRBV18 and TRBJ2-7; D is ambiguous. V shed 3 bases and J shed 5 bases, with 8 bases lying between them. Germline V gene data show CDR1 as KGHSH and CDR2 as LQKENI. This CDR3 has 12 residues. The CDR3 DNA sequence: TGTGCCAGCTCACCCCGTGGCCACGAGCAGTACTTC. Its translation is CASSPRGHEQYF.

The V call is TRBV6-1, the J call TRBJ2-6, with D unclear. Germline CDR1 MNHNS, CDR2 SASEGT. CDR3 length equals 17 residues. V lost 4 bases to trimming and J lost 0 bases, with 13 bases between them. Written as DNA, the CDR3 is TGTGCCAGCAGTGGAACGCGCCTCCACTCTGGGGCCAACGTCCTGACTTTC. Its protein product is CASSGTRLHSGANVLTF.

This chain uses TRBV5-1 with TRBJ2-5, with TRBD2 as a possible D gene (5 bases). In germline, CDR1 is SGHRS, CDR2 YFSETQ. V was cut by 4 bases and J by 4 bases, with 20 bases left in between. The CDR3 consists of 16 residues. The chain's CDR3 is CASSGGRASPRETQYF. The CDR3 nucleotides are TGCGCCAGCAGCGGAGGCCGAGCCAGCCCCCGAGAGACCCAGTACTTC. The whole variable domain, filled in from reference TRBV5-1 and TRBJ2-5, reads KAGVTQTPRYLIKTRGQQVTLSCSPISGHRSVSWYQQTPGQGLQFLFEYFSETQRNKGNFPGRFSGRQFSNSRSEMNVSTLELGDSALYLCASSGGRASPRETQYFGPGTRLLVL.

The chain is built from TRBV18 and TRBJ2-2; D is unresolved. Germline V lookup: CDR1 KGHSH, CDR2 LQKENI. Trimming took 8 bases from V and 5 from J, leaving 9 bases between them. The CDR3 is 12 residues long. CDR3 sequence (DNA): TGTGCCAGCGCCCGAGAGACCGGGGAGCTGTTTTTT. Residues: CASARETGELFF.

The chain combines TRBV6-1 with TRBJ2-5, with D possibly matching TRBD2 (5 bases). This CDR3 comprises 13 residues. V dropped 1 base and J dropped 10 bases, with 13 bases sitting between them. Germline V gives CDR1 MNHNS, CDR2 SASEGT. The CDR3 is CASSEGLPSGQYF. CDR3 nucleotide sequence: TGTGCCAGCAGTGAAGGACTACCTAGTGGCCAGTACTTC.

This clone was found once. The chain combines TRBV7-9 with TRBJ2-2, with 8 bases lining up with TRBD2. In germline, CDR1 is SEHNR, CDR2 FQNEAQ (reference sequence). The CDR3 contains 16 residues. Trimming cost V 5 bases and J 5 bases; bases outside gene matches: 10. The CDR3 bases are TGTGCCAGCAGCCCCCGCGGGGGGTCAACGACCGGGGAGCTGTTTTTT. Residues: CASSPRGGSTTGELFF. Full variable domain (rest looked up from reference TRBV7-9 and TRBJ2-2): DTGVSQNPRHKITKRGQNVTFRCDPISEHNRLYWYRQTLGQGPEFLTYFQNEAQLEKSRLLSDRFSAERPKGSFSTLEIQRTEQGDSAMYLCASSPRGGSTTGELFFGEGSRLTVL.

The rearrangement links TRBV4-1 to TRBJ1-5; 7 bases map to TRBD1. The V segment lost 6 bases and the J segment 5 bases; nucleotides outside the gene matches: 10. Germline CDR1 reads MGHRA; CDR2 reads YSYEKL. The CDR3 extends over 15 amino acids. CDR3 loop: CASSLQQGSHQPQHF. The DNA of the CDR3 is TGCGCCAGCAGTCTACAACAGGGGAGCCATCAGCCCCAGCATTTT.

The V and J genes are TRBV2 and TRBJ1-5; D is perhaps TRBD1 (5 bases). The germline CDR1 and CDR2 sequences are SNHLY and FYNNEI. Trimming cost V 10 bases and J 4 bases, with 17 bases left between them. CDR3 length: 14 residues. The DNA for the CDR3 is TGTGCCACTAAGGAGGGGACCTTTAATCAGCCCCAGCATTTT. It codes for CATKEGTFNQPQHF.

This clone has just a few counts. The sample holds other DNA sequences that translate to the same CDR3. V gene TRBV19 combines with J gene TRBJ1-1; 7 bases match TRBD1. The CDR3 extends over 14 amino acids. From germline, CDR1 is LNHDA and CDR2 SQIVND (reference sequence). V lost 1 base and J lost 5; bases outside the gene matches: 4. As DNA, the CDR3 is TGTGCCAGTAGTATAGGAGGGGGCCGGACTGAAGCTTTCTTT. This gives the protein CASSIGGGRTEAFF.

This chain connects TRBV6-6 to TRBJ2-7, with 9 bases identical to TRBD1. The CDR3 is made up of 15 amino acids. Looked up from germline, CDR1 is MNHNY and CDR2 is SVGAGI (reference sequence). With 5 bases clipped from V and 4 bases from J, the junction kept 9 bases outside the gene matches. The CDR3 bases are TGTGCCAGCAGTGCCCCCGGGACAGGGAGTTACGAGCAGTACTTC. This codes for CASSAPGTGSYEQYF.

There are a few counts of this clone. The genes are TRBV29-1 and TRBJ2-5; D unclear. Germline V gene data show CDR1 as SQVTM and CDR2 as ANQGSEA. The V and J ends lost 2 bases and 0 bases respectively, with 10 bases between them. This CDR3 spans 14 amino acids. CDR3 sequence: CSVEPAEYQETQYF. CDR3 coding DNA: TGCAGCGTTGAACCGGCGGAGTACCAAGAGACCCAGTACTTC.